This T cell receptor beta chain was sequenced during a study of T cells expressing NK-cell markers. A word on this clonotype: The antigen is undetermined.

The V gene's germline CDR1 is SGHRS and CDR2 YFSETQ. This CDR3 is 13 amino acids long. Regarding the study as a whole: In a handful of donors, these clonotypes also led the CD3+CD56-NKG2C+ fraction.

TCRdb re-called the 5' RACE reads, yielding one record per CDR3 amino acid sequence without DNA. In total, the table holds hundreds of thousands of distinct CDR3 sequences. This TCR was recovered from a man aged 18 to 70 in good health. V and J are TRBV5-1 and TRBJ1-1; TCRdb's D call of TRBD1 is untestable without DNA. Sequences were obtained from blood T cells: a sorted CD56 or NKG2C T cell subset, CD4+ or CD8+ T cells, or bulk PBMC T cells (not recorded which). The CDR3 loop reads CASSLGGRTEAFF.